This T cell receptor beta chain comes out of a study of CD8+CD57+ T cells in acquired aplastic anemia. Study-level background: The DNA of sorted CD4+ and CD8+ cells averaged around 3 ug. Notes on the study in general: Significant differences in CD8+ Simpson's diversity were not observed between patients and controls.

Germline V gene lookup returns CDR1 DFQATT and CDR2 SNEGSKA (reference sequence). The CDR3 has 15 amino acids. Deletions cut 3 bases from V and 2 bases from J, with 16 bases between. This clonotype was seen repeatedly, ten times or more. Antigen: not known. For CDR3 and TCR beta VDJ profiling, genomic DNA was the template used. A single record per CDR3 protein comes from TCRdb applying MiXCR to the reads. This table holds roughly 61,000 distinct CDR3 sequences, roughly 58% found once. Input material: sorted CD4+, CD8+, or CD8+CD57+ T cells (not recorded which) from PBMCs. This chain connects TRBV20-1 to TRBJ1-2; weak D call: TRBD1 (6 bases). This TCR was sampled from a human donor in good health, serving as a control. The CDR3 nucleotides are TGCAGTGCTAGGAACAGGGTGGCCCTAAACTATGGCTACACCTTC. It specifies CSARNRVALNYGYTF.